This record looks at one T cell receptor (beta chain) sequence and its context. This sample was included in a study of T cell changes during pregnancy in multiple sclerosis. Germline-derived CDR1 and CDR2 are MNHEY and SVGAGI. CDR3 length: 15 amino acids. The V end lost 4 bases, the J end lost 7 bases, and 14 bases lay between the germline ends. The table came from immunoSEQ multiplex PCR; TCRdb's copy has only in-frame clones and leaves some out. The sample lists about 83,000 clones, about nine tenths occurring once. The origin of this receptor is a female donor in good health, serving as a control in a pregnancy study. Some clones in this sample may be carry-over from other donors' samples. The rearrangement links TRBV6-5 to TRBJ1-6; TRBD1 might be the D (6 bases). Material: PBMCs, obtained in the first trimester of pregnancy. In DNA, the CDR3 is TGTGCCAGCAGTTCAACCCTCACAGGGAATTCACCCCTCCACTTT. Protein: CASSSTLTGNSPLHF.